A single sample is the source of the 24 T cell receptor beta chains below, sequenced in a study of blood T cell repertoires in COVID-19. Profiling relied on immunoSEQ multiplex PCR, and the TCRdb table lists in-frame clones only, not all of them. The table has 350,000 to 450,000 clones, approximately 86% seen once. The sample comprised peripheral blood. Every receptor here comes from a woman in her fifties or sixties with COVID-19, enrolled during active disease.

The chain combines TRBV19 with TRBJ1-5, with 10 bases aligning to TRBD1. The CDR3 is 15 amino acids. V lost 6 bases to trimming and J lost 5 bases; unmatched junction nucleotides: 7. The germline CDR1 and CDR2 sequences are LNHDA and SQIVND (reference sequence). This chain's CDR3 is CASSWTGGRDQPQHF. The CDR3 region has the DNA TGTGCCAGTAGCTGGACAGGGGGGAGGGATCAGCCCCAGCATTTT.

This clone was recorded a few times. CDR3 nucleotide sequence: TGCGCCAGCAGCTTGGGGGGAGACAATCAGCCCCAGCATTTT. Encoded protein: CASSLGGDNQPQHF. This chain uses TRBV5-1 with TRBJ1-5; the D is unclear. CDR3 length: 14 residues. The germline V and J ends were trimmed by 0 bases and 3 bases, with 7 bases remaining between them. Germline CDR1 SGHRS, CDR2 YFSETQ.

Notes on this clone: Relative to the germline gene, one junction end is altered; a read error may explain this. The gene calls are TRBV5-1 and TRBJ2-7; D perhaps matches TRBD1 (6 bases). In germline, CDR1 is SGHRS, CDR2 YFSETQ. CDR3 length: 14 residues. The CDR3 loop reads CASSLAWGPYEQYF. The CDR3 nucleotides are TGCGCCAGCAGTTTGGCATGGGGGCCCTACGAGCAGTACTTC.

The chain combines TRBV12-3 or TRBV12-4 with TRBJ1-1, with 7 bases fitting TRBD1. The CDR3 sequence is 13 residues long. Losses at the gene ends were 6 bases for V and 7 bases for J; bases not matched to a gene: 8. The CDR3 region is CASSMTGPFEAFF. The CDR3 region has the DNA TGTGCCAGCAGCATGACAGGGCCGTTTGAAGCTTTCTTT.

The rearrangement uses TRBV30 and TRBJ1-6; unclear D gene. V was clipped by 7 bases and J by 2 bases, with 18 bases between them. The CDR3 loop spans 16 amino acids. Germline CDR1 and CDR2: GTSNPN and SVGIG (reference sequence). The CDR3 DNA sequence: TGTGCCTTCATGAGGGCGGGGATACCCTATAATTCACCCCTCCACTTT. Translated, it gives CAFMRAGIPYNSPLHF.

V and J are TRBV11-2 and TRBJ1-1; D gene unclear. Germline CDR1 is SGHAT and CDR2 is FQNNGV. This CDR3 comprises 13 residues. Trimming stripped 2 bases from V and 5 bases from J, with 9 bases between. The CDR3 coding sequence is TGTGCCAGCAGCTTATACGAGGAGACTGAAGCTTTCTTT. Amino acid sequence: CASSLYEETEAFF.

This chain joins TRBV3-1 (or the pseudogene TRBV3-2) and TRBJ1-6; D gene unclear. The CDR3 runs 13 residues. Per the germline V gene, CDR1 is LGHDT and CDR2 is YNNKEL (reference sequence). V lost 3 bases and J lost 7, with 7 bases in between. CDR3 in amino acids: CASSHLRNSPLHF. The CDR3 nucleotides read TGTGCCAGCAGCCACTTGAGGAATTCACCCCTCCACTTT.

This clone was counted only a few times. The chain is built from TRBV5-1 and TRBJ2-1, with D tentatively TRBD2 (7 bases). The length of the CDR3 is 13 residues. V was clipped by 4 bases and J by 9 bases, with 14 bases between them. CDR1 and CDR2 from the germline V gene are SGHRS and YFSETQ. CDR3 residues: CASSRGALGEQFF. DNA for the CDR3: TGCGCCAGCAGCCGGGGGGCCTTAGGTGAGCAGTTCTTC.

This rearrangement joins TRBV2 to TRBJ2-2; TRBD1 is a possible D gene (5 bases). V shed 7 bases and J shed 0 bases, with 12 bases lying between them. The germline gives CDR1 SNHLY, CDR2 FYNNEI. The CDR3 consists of 15 residues. The CDR3 coding sequence is TGTGCCAGCATCGCTGGGGCAACGAACACCGGGGAGCTGTTTTTT. Protein sequence: CASIAGATNTGELFF. The variable domain in full, with the rest retrieved from reference TRBV2 and TRBJ2-2, is EPEVTQTPSHQVTQMGQEVILRCVPISNHLYFYWYRQILGQKVEFLVSFYNNEISEKSEIFDDQFSVERPDGSNFTLKIRSTKLEDSAMYFCASIAGATNTGELFFGEGSRLTVL.

V usage is TRBV19 and J usage is TRBJ1-1; D is perhaps TRBD1 (6 bases). The CDR3 consists of 14 residues. Germline CDR1 is LNHDA and CDR2 is SQIVND (reference sequence). V lost 8 bases to trimming and J lost 0 bases, with 13 bases between them. The CDR3: CASSQGPMNTEAFF. The CDR3 nucleotides are TGTGCCAGTTCGCAGGGGCCAATGAACACTGAAGCTTTCTTT. Drawing the rest from reference TRBV19 and TRBJ1-1, the complete variable domain is DGGITQSPKYLFRKEGQNVTLSCEQNLNHDAMYWYRQDPGQGLRLIYYSQIVNDFQKGDIAEGYSVSREKKESFPLTVTSAQKNPTAFYLCASSQGPMNTEAFFGQGTRLTVV.

V is TRBV5-1 and J is TRBJ2-3, with TRBD1 matching 9 bases. The CDR3 runs to 15 residues. Germline loops: CDR1 SGHRS, CDR2 YFSETQ. Trimming took 8 bases from V and 4 from J; bases not matched to a gene: 11. The CDR3 bases are TGCGCCAGTCAAGAACAGGGGGCTGTGTCAGATACGCAGTATTTT. Protein product: CASQEQGAVSDTQYF.

This chain links TRBV5-4 with TRBJ2-5; TRBD2 matches at 7 bases. This CDR3 region has 15 residues. CDR1 is SGHNT and CDR2 is YYREEE in the germline V gene (reference sequence). V was clipped by 4 bases and J by 4 bases; unmatched bases: 10. Here the CDR3 reads CASSTAPREGETQYF. The CDR3 nucleotides read TGTGCCAGCAGCACCGCCCCCAGGGAGGGAGAGACCCAGTACTTC.

This chain joins TRBV9 and TRBJ2-6; D is unresolved. With 4 bases removed from V and 0 bases from J, the gap between germline ends came to 11 bases. The CDR3 extends over 16 amino acids. Per germline, CDR1 SGDLS and CDR2 YYNGEE. The CDR3 bases are TGTGCCAGCAGCCCCGTATTGAGCTCTGGGGCCAACGTCCTGACTTTC. It translates to CASSPVLSSGANVLTF.

This chain uses TRBV5-5 with TRBJ2-1, with TRBD2 identical over 9 bases. The V gene end was trimmed by 4 bases and the J gene end by 8 bases; junction bases not matched to a gene: 7. The CDR3 loop spans 14 amino acids. Germline loops: CDR1 SGHKS, CDR2 YYEKEE (reference sequence). CDR3 DNA sequence: TGTGCCAGCAGCGCGGGACTAGCCGGCTATGAGCAGTTCTTC. It translates to CASSAGLAGYEQFF. Full variable domain (missing parts from reference TRBV5-5 and TRBJ2-1): DAGVTQSPTHLIKTRGQQVTLRCSPISGHKSVSWYQQVLGQGPQFIFQYYEKEERGRGNFPDRFSARQFPNYSSELNVNALLLGDSALYLCASSAGLAGYEQFFGPGTRLTVL.

This clone was observed a single time. The V gene is TRBV29-1, the J gene TRBJ1-1, with TRBD1 as a possible D gene (6 bases). The CDR3 has 13 residues. Trimming cost V 5 bases and J 3 bases, with 13 bases left between them. The germline V gene has CDR1 SQVTM and CDR2 ANQGSEA. CDR3 in DNA: TGCAGCGTTCCGGGACAAAAGGACACTGAAGCTTTCTTT. Protein: CSVPGQKDTEAFF.

In its sample, this clone was seen a few times. V is TRBV16 and J is TRBJ1-5, with TRBD1 matching 7 bases. Germline CDR1 is KGHSY and CDR2 is FQNENV. The J segment lost 2 bases and the V segment lost 4 bases, leaving 2 bases of the junction unmatched. The CDR3 extends over 14 amino acids. The CDR3 reads CASSPTGGNQPQHF. The CDR3 bases are TGTGCCAGCAGCCCCACAGGGGGCAATCAGCCCCAGCATTTT.

The chain employs TRBV5-1 and TRBJ2-3; 8 positions match TRBD2. This CDR3 comprises 15 residues. Looked up from germline, CDR1 is SGHRS and CDR2 is YFSETQ. Unmatched junction bases numbered 9, after V lost 4 bases and J lost 5 bases. DNA for the CDR3: TGCGCCAGCAGCATCGGGGGGGCCTGGGGAGATACGCAGTATTTT. Translated, it gives CASSIGGAWGDTQYF.

DNA of the CDR3: TGTGCCAGCAGTGAAGCGCTTCCCTTGGGAGTAAGGCAAACGGACTACTACGAGCAGTACTTC. This sequence encodes CASSEALPLGVRQTDYYEQYF. The gene calls are TRBV2 and TRBJ2-7; tentative D call: TRBD2 (6 bases). The CDR3 runs 21 residues. Germline V gene data show CDR1 as SNHLY and CDR2 as FYNNEI. V lost 0 bases and J 3 bases, leaving 30 bases between the germline ends.

The chain is built from TRBV3-1 (or the pseudogene TRBV3-2) and TRBJ1-2; 7 bases agree with TRBD1. Trimming cost V 1 base and J 4 bases; bases outside gene matches: 6. This CDR3 comprises 15 residues. Germline V gene sequence: CDR1 LGHDT, CDR2 YNNKEL (reference sequence). The CDR3 here is CASSQGVQGIYGYTF. CDR3 in DNA: TGTGCCAGCAGCCAAGGGGTACAGGGGATCTATGGCTACACCTTC.

The gene calls are TRBV14 and TRBJ2-3, with 7 bases lining up with TRBD2. V gave up 2 bases and J gave up 5 bases; unmatched junction bases: 7. Germline CDR1 and CDR2: SGHDN and FVKESK. The CDR3 runs 15 residues. The CDR3 region is CASSQQRTRVDTQYF. CDR3 nucleotides: TGTGCCAGCAGCCAACAAAGGACTAGGGTAGATACGCAGTATTTT.

The V gene is TRBV2, the J gene TRBJ1-6; unclear D gene. The CDR3 consists of 15 residues. CDR1 and CDR2 (germline): SNHLY, FYNNEI. V lost 0 bases to trimming and J lost 7 bases, with 10 bases between them. The CDR3 loop is CASSEAGGRNSPLHF. The DNA for the CDR3 is TGTGCCAGCAGTGAAGCAGGCGGCAGAAATTCACCCCTCCACTTT.

This chain links TRBV6-5 with TRBJ1-4; the match to TRBD1 covers 7 bases. V gave up 6 bases and J gave up 5 bases; unmatched junction bases: 9. CDR1 is MNHEY and CDR2 is SVGAGI in the germline V gene. The CDR3 has 15 residues. Written as DNA, the CDR3 is TGTGCCAGCAGCGTTGAGGTCAGGGGGAATGAAAAACTGTTTTTT. This sequence encodes CASSVEVRGNEKLFF.

The chain carries TRBV4-1 and TRBJ2-2; maybe TRBD2 (7 bases). Germline V gene data show CDR1 as MGHRA and CDR2 as YSYEKL. The CDR3 is made up of 15 amino acids. V was trimmed by 6 bases and J by 2 bases, leaving 13 bases between them. The CDR3 coding sequence is TGCGCCAGCAGTCCTACGGGGGGCAACACCGGGGAGCTGTTTTTT. Translation: CASSPTGGNTGELFF.

This clone occurred once. The chain uses TRBV7-2 and TRBJ1-1; no definite D call. The germline V gene has CDR1 SGHTA and CDR2 FQGNSA. V was trimmed by 5 bases and J by 3 bases, leaving 10 bases between them. The CDR3 totals 13 residues. CDR3 sequence reads: CASSLQEDTEAFF. The CDR3 DNA reads TGTGCCAGCAGCCTCCAAGAGGACACTGAAGCTTTCTTT.